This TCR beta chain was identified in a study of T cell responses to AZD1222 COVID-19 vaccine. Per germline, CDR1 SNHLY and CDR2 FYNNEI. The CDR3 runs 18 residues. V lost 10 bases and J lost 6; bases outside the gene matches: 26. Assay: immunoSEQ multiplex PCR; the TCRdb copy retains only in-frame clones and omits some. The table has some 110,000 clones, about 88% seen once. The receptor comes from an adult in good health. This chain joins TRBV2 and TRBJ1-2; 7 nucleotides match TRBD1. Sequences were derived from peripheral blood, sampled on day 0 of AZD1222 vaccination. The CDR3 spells CATFLLRQGHTSSHGYTF. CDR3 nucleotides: TGTGCCACCTTCCTTCTGCGACAGGGTCATACCTCGTCTCATGGCTACACCTTC.